Given below is one T cell receptor beta chain in context. Its antigen is not identified. The sample originates from a study of T-cell reconstitution after alpha-beta-depleted transplantation in children. Regarding the study as a whole: Surviving recipient cells, namely T cells and thymic progenitors, were the source of high day-60 TCRbeta diversity in some patients.

The CDR3 runs 17 residues. Trimming cost V 5 bases and J 0 bases; bases outside gene matches: 9. The library targeted TCRbeta and was prepared with unique molecular identifiers. MiXCR was run by TCRdb on the PCR reads, yielding one entry per CDR3 protein. The data contain some 460,000 distinct CDR3 sequences, around 15% of them seen just once; the ten biggest clones take up under 30%. The chain is built from TRBV12-3 or TRBV12-4 and TRBJ1-5; 8 positions agree with TRBD1. The input for sequencing was PBMCs, mostly from graft donor cells, taken 360 days after TCRalphabeta/CD19-depleted stem cell transplant. The receptor was isolated from a boy in the first two years of life who had a stem cell transplant for Wiskott-Aldrich syndrome, so the T cells may come from the graft donor. The CDR3 region has the DNA TGTGCCAGCAGTCGGACAGGGTGGCCCTATAGCAATCAGCCCCAGCATTTT. This codes for CASSRTGWPYSNQPQHF.